These 31 T cell receptor beta chains were sequenced from one sample in a study of blood T cell repertoires in COVID-19. Method: immunoSEQ multiplex PCR; TCRdb's copy keeps in-frame clones and lacks some. The sample has more than 350,000 clones, nearly 90% seen once. The sequenced sample was PBMCs or T cells enriched from blood (not recorded which). All receptors come from a woman younger than 30 who had been exposed to COVID-19.

The CDR3: CASSVGMTSGGTTDTQYF. Written as DNA, the CDR3 is TGTGCCAGCAGCGTAGGGATGACTAGCGGGGGGACCACAGATACGCAGTATTTT. J is TRBJ2-3 and V is TRBV9; TRBD2 matches at 13 bases. Germline V lookup: CDR1 SGDLS, CDR2 YYNGEE. V was pared by 0 bases and J by 2 bases, with 6 bases of the junction left unmatched. CDR3 length equals 18 residues.

V usage is TRBV7-9 and J usage is TRBJ1-1; 10 bases align to TRBD1. The junction had 9 bases not matched to a gene; V was cut back by 4 bases and J by 4 bases. The CDR3 sequence is 16 residues long. CDR1 SEHNR and CDR2 FQNEAQ come from the germline V gene (reference sequence). The CDR3 DNA follows: TGTGCCAGCAGCTCCCCCGGGACAGGGGTGAGCACTGAAGCTTTCTTT. Translated, it gives CASSSPGTGVSTEAFF.

This clone was detected once. The chain uses TRBV29-1 and TRBJ1-2, with 7 nucleotides matching TRBD1. V trimming: 0 bases; J trimming: 10 bases; junction bases outside the gene matches: 8. The CDR3 is made up of 13 amino acids. Germline CDR1 SQVTM, CDR2 ANQGSEA. This chain's CDR3 is CSVEDGDRADYTF. CDR3 coding DNA: TGCAGCGTTGAAGACGGAGACAGGGCGGACTACACCTTC.

The chain uses TRBV4-1 and TRBJ1-1, with D possibly matching TRBD1 (5 bases). Trimming took off 6 bases at V and 5 bases at J, with 10 bases between the two ends. Germline-derived CDR1 and CDR2 are MGHRA and YSYEKL. CDR3 length equals 12 residues. For the CDR3, the DNA is TGCGCCAGCAGTCCAACAGGTACTGAAGCTTTCTTT. This translates into CASSPTGTEAFF.

This chain links TRBV27 with TRBJ2-7; D is possibly TRBD1 (5 bases). Germline V CDR1 and CDR2: MNHEY, SMNVEV (reference sequence). Trimming cost V 2 bases and J 4 bases, with 18 bases left between them. This CDR3 spans 16 amino acids. DNA of the CDR3: TGTGCCAGCAGTTTAGATCCCGGTACAGGAGCTTACGAGCAGTACTTC. Amino acid sequence: CASSLDPGTGAYEQYF.

The chain is built from TRBV7-3 and TRBJ1-1; D is unresolved. CDR3 length equals 15 residues. The germline CDR1 and CDR2 sequences are SGHTA and FQGTGA. Trimming stripped 1 base from V and 2 bases from J, with 11 bases between. CDR3 loop: CASSLNIGGNTEAFF. The DNA of the CDR3 is TGTGCCAGCAGCTTAAATATAGGAGGAAACACTGAAGCTTTCTTT.

The gene calls are TRBV6-5 and TRBJ2-7, with TRBD1 matching over 10 bases. The length of the CDR3 is 15 residues. The germline V gene encodes CDR1 MNHEY and CDR2 SVGAGI. V lost 4 bases, J lost 4 bases, and 7 bases stayed unmatched. The CDR3 sequence: CASSSPGQGTYEQYF. CDR3 in DNA: TGTGCCAGCAGTTCCCCGGGACAGGGGACATACGAGCAGTACTTC.

This sequence joins TRBV6-5 and TRBJ1-2; D gene unclear. V gave up 7 bases and J gave up 2 bases, with 17 bases separating them. From germline, CDR1 is MNHEY and CDR2 SVGAGI. The CDR3 contains 15 residues. CDR3 amino acids: CASISLTWENYGYTF. The CDR3 coding sequence is TGTGCCAGCATCTCACTTACGTGGGAGAACTATGGCTACACCTTC.

This CDR3 reads CASSQDGVNSYEQYF. The CDR3 bases are TGTGCCAGCAGCCAAGACGGGGTTAACTCCTACGAGCAGTACTTC. This rearrangement joins TRBV4-2 to TRBJ2-7, with D possibly being TRBD2 (5 bases). V gave up 0 bases and J gave up 0 bases, with 9 bases separating them. The germline gives CDR1 LGHNA, CDR2 YNFKEQ. The CDR3 has 15 residues.

The chain joins TRBV21-1 to TRBJ2-1; TRBD2, the table's D call, was not compared with the DNA. TRBV21-1 is marked as a pseudogene. There are 22 residues in the CDR3. For the CDR3, the DNA is TGTGCCAGCAGCAAAGAGGACAGGGACTCAAATAGCGGGAGGGGCTCCTACAATGAGCAGTTCTTC. Residues: CASSKEDRDSNSGRGSYNEQFF.

This clone appeared once. The chain is built from TRBV6-1 and TRBJ1-1; a possible D gene is TRBD1 (6 bases). The CDR3 consists of 15 residues. CDR1 and CDR2 (germline): MNHNS, SASEGT. V was shortened by 2 bases and J by 10 bases, with 20 bases between the two germline ends. The CDR3 coding sequence is TGTGCCAGCAGTGAAATGGACACAGGGTTCAATCGAGCTTTCTTT. Translation gives CASSEMDTGFNRAFF.

This sequence joins TRBV3-1 (or the pseudogene TRBV3-2) and TRBJ2-4; weak D call: TRBD1 (6 bases). The germline V gene has CDR1 LGHDT and CDR2 YNNKEL (reference sequence). V gave up 2 bases and J gave up 1 base, with 6 bases separating them. This CDR3 spans 14 amino acids. CDR3 loop: CASSQQGAKNIQYF. The CDR3 DNA is TGTGCCAGCAGCCAACAGGGGGCCAAAAACATTCAGTACTTC.

The V call is TRBV5-4, the J call TRBJ2-1, with D possibly matching TRBD2 (6 bases). The CDR3 has 16 amino acids. The V end lost 0 bases, the J end lost 4 bases, and 14 bases lay between the germline ends. Germline V gene sequence: CDR1 SGHNT, CDR2 YYREEE (reference sequence). The CDR3 DNA reads as TGTGCCAGCAGCTTGGATCAGTTGGGAGGATACAATGAGCAGTTCTTC. Translated, it gives CASSLDQLGGYNEQFF.

The chain combines TRBV9 with TRBJ1-6; 7 nucleotides align to TRBD1. The CDR3 has 17 residues. The germline gives CDR1 SGDLS, CDR2 YYNGEE. The junction had 12 bases not matched to a gene; V was cut back by 2 bases and J by 7 bases. CDR3 DNA sequence: TGTGCCAGCAGCGTGGGGACAGAAAGAAAATTAAATTCACCCCTCCACTTT. Encoded protein: CASSVGTERKLNSPLHF.

The chain recombines TRBV3-1 (or the pseudogene TRBV3-2) with TRBJ1-6; 9 bases fit TRBD1. Germline V gives CDR1 LGHDT, CDR2 YNNKEL (reference sequence). V trimming: 3 bases; J trimming: 4 bases; junction bases outside the gene matches: 1. CDR3 size: 15 residues. The CDR3 DNA reads TGTGCCAGCAGCCACGGACAGGGGTATAATTCACCCCTCCACTTT. This sequence encodes CASSHGQGYNSPLHF.

The chain couples TRBV11-3 to TRBJ1-3, with unresolved D. The CDR3 totals 17 residues. Germline values: CDR1 SGHNT, CDR2 YENEEA. Trimming pared 5 bases from V and 4 bases from J, leaving 21 bases between. CDR3 sequence reads: CASSQICPGSRGNTIYF. CDR3 nucleotides: TGTGCCAGCAGCCAAATCTGCCCGGGGTCAAGAGGAAACACCATATATTTT.

The chain is built from TRBV24-1 and TRBJ2-1, with TRBD2 matching over 10 bases. CDR3 size: 17 residues. V lost 7 bases, J lost 1 base, and 9 bases stayed unmatched. Germline values: CDR1 KGHDR, CDR2 SFDVKD. This CDR3 reads CATSRTSGGSSYNEQFF. Here the CDR3 DNA reads TGTGCCACCAGCAGGACTAGCGGTGGGTCATCCTACAATGAGCAGTTCTTC.

The rearrangement uses TRBV2 and TRBJ1-5, with TRBD1 identical over 10 bases. J gave up 2 bases and V 4 bases, and 2 bases lay outside the gene matches. The CDR3 is 15 amino acids. Germline V gives CDR1 SNHLY, CDR2 FYNNEI. The CDR3 spells CASSATGGGNQPQHF. CDR3 bases: TGTGCCAGCAGTGCGACAGGGGGCGGCAATCAGCCCCAGCATTTT.

The V gene is TRBV28, the J gene TRBJ2-7, with 7 positions matching TRBD1. Trimming removed 6 bases from V and 0 bases from J; junction bases left unmatched: 8. The CDR3 totals 15 residues. Germline CDR1 and CDR2: MDHEN and SYDVKM. CDR3 in DNA: TGTGCCAGCAGGATACAGGGGTTAAACTCCTACGAGCAGTACTTC. Amino acids: CASRIQGLNSYEQYF.

This clone has more than one count but fewer than ten. The chain employs TRBV2 and TRBJ1-1; D uncertain. This CDR3 is 13 amino acids long. V lost 8 bases and J 4 bases, leaving 14 bases between the germline ends. Germline loops: CDR1 SNHLY, CDR2 FYNNEI. The CDR3 loop is CASREYSVTEAFF. DNA of the CDR3: TGTGCCAGCCGCGAATACTCGGTCACTGAAGCTTTCTTT.

The chain employs TRBV7-8 and TRBJ1-1; the match to TRBD1 covers 7 bases. V lost 1 base to trimming and J lost 4 bases; unmatched junction nucleotides: 6. CDR1 and CDR2 (germline): SGHVS, FQNEAQ. This CDR3 region has 15 residues. CDR3 in amino acids: CASSLGQGGITEAFF. CDR3 in DNA: TGTGCCAGCAGCTTAGGGCAGGGGGGTATCACTGAAGCTTTCTTT.

In its sample, this clone was seen once. The chain employs TRBV6-5 and TRBJ1-6, with a possible D match to TRBD1 (6 bases). Looked up from germline, CDR1 is MNHEY and CDR2 is SVGAGI. The CDR3 totals 14 residues. V dropped 10 bases and J dropped 4 bases, with 14 bases sitting between them. CDR3: CATYDRRYNSPLHF. DNA of the CDR3: TGTGCCACTTACGACAGGAGATATAATTCACCCCTCCACTTT.

The V call is TRBV11-2, the J call TRBJ2-7; tentatively, D is TRBD2 (5 bases). Per germline, CDR1 SGHAT and CDR2 FQNNGV. CDR3 length: 15 amino acids. The V gene lost 5 bases and the J gene lost 5 bases, with 19 bases spanning the gap. The CDR3: CASSPSEGGINEQYF. CDR3 bases: TGTGCCAGCAGCCCATCCGAGGGTGGAATCAACGAGCAGTACTTC. The full variable domain, its missing parts supplied by reference TRBV11-2 and TRBJ2-7, is EAGVAQSPRYKIIEKRQSVAFWCNPISGHATLYWYQQILGQGPKLLIQFQNNGVVDDSQLPKDRFSAERLKGVDSTLKIQPAKLEDSAVYLCASSPSEGGINEQYFGPGTRLTVT.

This clone appeared a single time. The rearrangement links TRBV29-1 to TRBJ2-7; 8 nucleotides match TRBD1. Germline V lookup: CDR1 SQVTM, CDR2 ANQGSEA. CDR3 length equals 13 residues. The junction had 2 bases not matched to a gene; V was cut back by 4 bases and J by 0 bases. The CDR3 protein is CSVVDRVSYEQYF. The CDR3 DNA reads as TGCAGCGTTGTGGACAGGGTCTCCTACGAGCAGTACTTC.

The V gene is TRBV7-9, the J gene TRBJ1-1; D may be TRBD1 (5 bases). Germline V gene data show CDR1 as SEHNR and CDR2 as FQNEAQ (reference sequence). This CDR3 comprises 14 residues. Trimming removed 2 bases from V and 5 bases from J, with 12 bases in between. The CDR3 loop is CASSLQGPGTEAFF. The DNA of the CDR3 is TGTGCCAGCAGCTTACAGGGCCCCGGGACTGAAGCTTTCTTT.

The chain is built from TRBV28 and TRBJ2-2, with D perhaps TRBD1 (6 bases). Germline V gene data show CDR1 as MDHEN and CDR2 as SYDVKM. The CDR3 spans 14 residues. V lost 2 bases, J lost 5 bases, and 9 bases lay in between. The CDR3 DNA reads as TGTGCCAGCAGTTTAGGCGGACAGACCGGGGAGCTGTTTTTT. This translates into CASSLGGQTGELFF.

The rearrangement uses TRBV7-3 and TRBJ2-1; D not resolved. Trimming took off 5 bases at V and 0 bases at J, with 14 bases between the two ends. The germline V gene has CDR1 SGHTA and CDR2 FQGTGA. The CDR3 sequence is 16 residues long. Here the CDR3 DNA reads TGTGCCAGCAGCCCGTTTCAGGCGAGCTCCTACAATGAGCAGTTCTTC. It specifies CASSPFQASSYNEQFF.

The chain recombines TRBV5-1 with TRBJ2-2, with TRBD1 matching 12 bases. With 3 bases clipped from V and 0 bases from J, the junction kept 9 bases outside the gene matches. CDR3 length: 19 residues. Germline loops: CDR1 SGHRS, CDR2 YFSETQ. DNA of the CDR3: TGCGCCAGCAGCTCGGGACAGGGGGCCAGCCTCGCGAACACCGGGGAGCTGTTTTTT. Translated: CASSSGQGASLANTGELFF. The entire variable domain, with the rest obtained from reference TRBV5-1 and TRBJ2-2, is as follows: KAGVTQTPRYLIKTRGQQVTLSCSPISGHRSVSWYQQTPGQGLQFLFEYFSETQRNKGNFPGRFSGRQFSNSRSEMNVSTLELGDSALYLCASSSGQGASLANTGELFFGEGSRLTVL.

The count of this clone is one. V is TRBV19 and J is TRBJ1-5; D is possibly TRBD1 (6 bases). Trimming cost V 0 bases and J 0 bases, with 12 bases left between them. The CDR3 has 17 residues. Germline V gives CDR1 LNHDA, CDR2 SQIVND (reference sequence). CDR3 coding DNA: TGTGCCAGTAGTATAGATCTAGGGGGGGTTAGCAATCAGCCCCAGCATTTT. This encodes CASSIDLGGVSNQPQHF. The entire variable domain, with the rest obtained from reference TRBV19 and TRBJ1-5, is as follows: DGGITQSPKYLFRKEGQNVTLSCEQNLNHDAMYWYRQDPGQGLRLIYYSQIVNDFQKGDIAEGYSVSREKKESFPLTVTSAQKNPTAFYLCASSIDLGGVSNQPQHFGDGTRLSIL.

The chain couples TRBV30 to TRBJ1-1, with no clear D. Looked up from germline, CDR1 is GTSNPN and CDR2 is SVGIG (reference sequence). The germline V and J ends were trimmed by 2 bases and 1 base, with 11 bases remaining between them. The CDR3 spans 14 residues. DNA of the CDR3: TGTGCCTGGAGTCCCGGGATGGGGAACACTGAAGCTTTCTTT. Translating it yields CAWSPGMGNTEAFF.

This chain links TRBV2 with TRBJ1-2; 10 nucleotides align to TRBD1. V lost 1 base and J lost 5; bases outside the gene matches: 4. This CDR3 has 15 residues. Germline CDR1 and CDR2: SNHLY and FYNNEI. The CDR3 spells CASSEGGTGVYGYTF. Here the CDR3 DNA reads TGTGCCAGCAGTGAAGGGGGGACAGGGGTTTATGGCTACACCTTC.